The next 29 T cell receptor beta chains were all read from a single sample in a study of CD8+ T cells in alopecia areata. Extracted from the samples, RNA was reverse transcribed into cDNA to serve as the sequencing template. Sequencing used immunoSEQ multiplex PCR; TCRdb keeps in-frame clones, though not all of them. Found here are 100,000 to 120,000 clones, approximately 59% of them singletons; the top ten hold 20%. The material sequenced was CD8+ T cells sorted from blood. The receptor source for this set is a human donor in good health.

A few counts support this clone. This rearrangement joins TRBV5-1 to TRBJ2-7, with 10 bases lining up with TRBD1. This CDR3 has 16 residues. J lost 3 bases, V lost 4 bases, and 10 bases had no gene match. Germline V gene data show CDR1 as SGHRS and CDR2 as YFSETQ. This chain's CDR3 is CASSTTRTGGLYEQYF. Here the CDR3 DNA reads TGCGCCAGCAGCACAACTCGGACAGGGGGTCTCTACGAGCAGTACTTC.

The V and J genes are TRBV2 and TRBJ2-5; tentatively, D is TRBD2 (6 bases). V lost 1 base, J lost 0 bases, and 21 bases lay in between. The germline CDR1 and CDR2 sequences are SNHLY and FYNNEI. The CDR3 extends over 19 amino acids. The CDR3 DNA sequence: TGTGCCAGCAGTGAAGAGCGTGGGAGGAGTGTAAATTACCAAGAGACCCAGTACTTC. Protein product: CASSEERGRSVNYQETQYF.

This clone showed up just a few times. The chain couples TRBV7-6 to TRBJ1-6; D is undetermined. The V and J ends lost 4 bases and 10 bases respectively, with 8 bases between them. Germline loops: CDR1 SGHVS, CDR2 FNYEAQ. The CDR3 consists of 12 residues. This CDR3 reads CASSSQGSPLHF. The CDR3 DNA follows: TGTGCCAGCAGCTCCCAAGGCTCACCCCTCCACTTT.

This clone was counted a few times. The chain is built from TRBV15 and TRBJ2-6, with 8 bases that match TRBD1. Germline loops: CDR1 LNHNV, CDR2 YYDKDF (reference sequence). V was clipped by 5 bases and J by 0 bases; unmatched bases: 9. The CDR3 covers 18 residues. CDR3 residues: CATSPTDRANSGANVLTF. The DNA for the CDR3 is TGTGCCACCAGCCCGACGGACAGGGCCAACTCTGGGGCCAACGTCCTGACTTTC.

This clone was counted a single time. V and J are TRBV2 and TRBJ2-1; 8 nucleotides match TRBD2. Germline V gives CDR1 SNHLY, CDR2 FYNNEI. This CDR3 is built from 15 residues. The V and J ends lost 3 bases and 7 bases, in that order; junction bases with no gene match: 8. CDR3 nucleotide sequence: TGTGCCAGCAGTGAGCGGGGGGCTACCCAAAATGAGCAGTTCTTC. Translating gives CASSERGATQNEQFF. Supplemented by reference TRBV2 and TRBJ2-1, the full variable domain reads EPEVTQTPSHQVTQMGQEVILRCVPISNHLYFYWYRQILGQKVEFLVSFYNNEISEKSEIFDDQFSVERPDGSNFTLKIRSTKLEDSAMYFCASSERGATQNEQFFGPGTRLTVL.

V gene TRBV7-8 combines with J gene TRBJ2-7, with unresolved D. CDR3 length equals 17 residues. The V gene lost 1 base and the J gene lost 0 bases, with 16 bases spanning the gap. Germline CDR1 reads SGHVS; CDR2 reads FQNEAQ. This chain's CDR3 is CASSLGPGWKNSYEQYF. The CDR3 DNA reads TGTGCCAGCAGCTTAGGCCCCGGGTGGAAGAACTCCTACGAGCAGTACTTC.

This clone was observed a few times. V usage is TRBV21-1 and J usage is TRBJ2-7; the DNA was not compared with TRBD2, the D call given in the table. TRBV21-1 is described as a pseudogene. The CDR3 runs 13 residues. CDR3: CASTRAVAGEQYF. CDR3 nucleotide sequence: TGTGCCAGCACTCGGGCGGTGGCGGGGGAGCAGTACTTC.

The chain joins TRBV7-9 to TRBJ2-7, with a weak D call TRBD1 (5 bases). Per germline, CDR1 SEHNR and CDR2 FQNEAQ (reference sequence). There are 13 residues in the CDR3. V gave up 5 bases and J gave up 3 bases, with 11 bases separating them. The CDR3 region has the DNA TGTGCCAGCAGCAAGAACCAGGGCTACGAGCAGTACTTC. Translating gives CASSKNQGYEQYF.

The CDR3 here is CASSGGRGNTEAFF. Here the CDR3 DNA reads TGCGCCAGCAGCGGGGGTCGGGGCAACACTGAAGCTTTCTTT. This chain connects TRBV4-1 to TRBJ1-1; D may be TRBD1 (5 bases). CDR3 length equals 14 residues. The germline CDR1 and CDR2 sequences are MGHRA and YSYEKL. Trimming pared 5 bases from V and 2 bases from J, leaving 12 bases between.

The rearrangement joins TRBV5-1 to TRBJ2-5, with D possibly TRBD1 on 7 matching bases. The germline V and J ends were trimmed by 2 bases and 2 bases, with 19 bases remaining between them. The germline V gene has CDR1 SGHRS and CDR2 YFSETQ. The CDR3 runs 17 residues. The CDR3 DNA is TGCGCCAGCAGCTTTCTCCTGACAGGGAGGCGGCAAGAGACCCAGTACTTC. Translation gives CASSFLLTGRRQETQYF.

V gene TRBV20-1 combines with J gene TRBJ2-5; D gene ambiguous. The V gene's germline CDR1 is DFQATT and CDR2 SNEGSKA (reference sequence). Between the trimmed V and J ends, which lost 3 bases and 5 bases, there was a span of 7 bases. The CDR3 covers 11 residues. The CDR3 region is CSASLWETQYF. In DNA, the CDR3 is TGCAGTGCTAGTCTCTGGGAGACCCAGTACTTC.

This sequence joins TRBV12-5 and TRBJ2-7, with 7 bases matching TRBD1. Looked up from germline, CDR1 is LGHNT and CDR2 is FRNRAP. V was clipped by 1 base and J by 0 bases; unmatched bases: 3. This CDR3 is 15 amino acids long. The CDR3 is CASGLGQGPSYEQYF. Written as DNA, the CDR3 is TGTGCTAGTGGTTTGGGACAGGGCCCCTCCTACGAGCAGTACTTC.

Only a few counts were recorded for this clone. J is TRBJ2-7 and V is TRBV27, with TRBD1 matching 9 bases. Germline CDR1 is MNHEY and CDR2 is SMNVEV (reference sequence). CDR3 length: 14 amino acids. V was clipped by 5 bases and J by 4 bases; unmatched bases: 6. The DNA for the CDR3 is TGTGCCAGCAGTACGACAGGGGGAGATTACGAGCAGTACTTC. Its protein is CASSTTGGDYEQYF.

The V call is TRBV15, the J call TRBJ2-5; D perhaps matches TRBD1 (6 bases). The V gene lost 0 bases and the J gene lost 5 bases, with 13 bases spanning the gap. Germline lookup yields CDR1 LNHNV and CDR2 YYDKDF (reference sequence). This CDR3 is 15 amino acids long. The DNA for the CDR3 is TGTGCCACCAGCAGAGATGTTGGGGGCTATGAGACCCAGTACTTC. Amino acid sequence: CATSRDVGGYETQYF.

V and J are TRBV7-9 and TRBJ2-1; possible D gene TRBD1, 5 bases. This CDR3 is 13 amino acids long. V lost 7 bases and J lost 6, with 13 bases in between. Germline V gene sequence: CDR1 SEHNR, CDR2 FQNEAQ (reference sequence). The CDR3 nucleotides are TGTGCCAGCACCTCCGCAGGGTTCAATGAGCAGTTCTTC. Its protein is CASTSAGFNEQFF.

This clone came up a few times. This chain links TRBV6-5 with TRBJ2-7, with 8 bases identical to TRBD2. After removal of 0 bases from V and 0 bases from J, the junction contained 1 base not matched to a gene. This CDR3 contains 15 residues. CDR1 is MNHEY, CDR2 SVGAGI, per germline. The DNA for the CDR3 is TGTGCCAGCAGTTACTCTGCGGGGGGCTCCTACGAGCAGTACTTC. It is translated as CASSYSAGGSYEQYF.

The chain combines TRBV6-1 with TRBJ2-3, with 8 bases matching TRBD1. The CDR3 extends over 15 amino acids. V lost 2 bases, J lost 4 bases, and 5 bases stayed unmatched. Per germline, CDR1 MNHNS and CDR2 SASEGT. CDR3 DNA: TGTGCCAGCAGTGAATATCAGGGGGCCGCAGATACGCAGTATTTT. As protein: CASSEYQGAADTQYF.

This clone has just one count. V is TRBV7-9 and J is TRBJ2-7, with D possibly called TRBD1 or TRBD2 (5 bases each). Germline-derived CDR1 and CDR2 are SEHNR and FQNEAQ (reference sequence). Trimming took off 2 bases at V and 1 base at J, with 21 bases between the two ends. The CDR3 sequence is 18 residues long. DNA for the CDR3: TGTGCCAGCAGCTTACGAACTCCACCGGGGACCCGGTCCTACGAGCAGTACTTC. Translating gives CASSLRTPPGTRSYEQYF.

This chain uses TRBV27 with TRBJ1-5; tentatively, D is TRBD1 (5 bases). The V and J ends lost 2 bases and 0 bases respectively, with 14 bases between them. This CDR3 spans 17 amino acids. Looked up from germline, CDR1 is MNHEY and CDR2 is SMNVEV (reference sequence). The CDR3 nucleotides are TGTGCCAGCAGTTTACGAGGTAGGGACTATAGCAATCAGCCCCAGCATTTT. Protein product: CASSLRGRDYSNQPQHF.

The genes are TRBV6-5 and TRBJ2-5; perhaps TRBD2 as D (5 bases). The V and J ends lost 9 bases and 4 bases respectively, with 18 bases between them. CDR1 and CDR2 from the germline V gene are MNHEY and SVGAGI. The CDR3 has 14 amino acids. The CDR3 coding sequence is TGTGCCAGTGGTCAAGGACTCCTTGGAGAGACCCAGTACTTC. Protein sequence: CASGQGLLGETQYF.

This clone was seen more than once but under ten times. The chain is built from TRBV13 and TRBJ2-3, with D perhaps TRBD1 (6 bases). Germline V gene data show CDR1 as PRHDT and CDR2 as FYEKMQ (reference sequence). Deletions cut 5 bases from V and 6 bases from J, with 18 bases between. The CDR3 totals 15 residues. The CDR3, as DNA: TGTGCCAGCAGCCTAAGGGGGAGCGTTGGGGATACGCAGTATTTT. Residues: CASSLRGSVGDTQYF.

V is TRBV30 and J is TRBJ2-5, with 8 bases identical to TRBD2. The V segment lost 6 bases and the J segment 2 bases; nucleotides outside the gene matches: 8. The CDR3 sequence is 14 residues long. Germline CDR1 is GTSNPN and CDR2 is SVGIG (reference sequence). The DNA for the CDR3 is TGTGCCTGCGCCCCTGGGACTAGACAAGAGACCCAGTACTTC. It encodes CACAPGTRQETQYF.

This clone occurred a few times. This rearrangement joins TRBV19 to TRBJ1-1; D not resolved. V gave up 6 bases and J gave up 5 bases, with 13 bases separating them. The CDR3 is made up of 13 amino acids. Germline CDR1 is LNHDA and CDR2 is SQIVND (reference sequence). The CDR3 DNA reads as TGTGCCAGTAGCTGGACCACGGGGACTGAAGCTTTCTTT. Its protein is CASSWTTGTEAFF.

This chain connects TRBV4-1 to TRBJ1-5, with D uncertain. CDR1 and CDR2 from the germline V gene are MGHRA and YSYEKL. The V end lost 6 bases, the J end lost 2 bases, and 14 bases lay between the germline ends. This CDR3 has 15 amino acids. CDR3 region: CASSSNSRRNQPQHF. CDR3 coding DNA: TGCGCCAGCAGTTCAAATTCGAGGCGCAATCAGCCCCAGCATTTT.

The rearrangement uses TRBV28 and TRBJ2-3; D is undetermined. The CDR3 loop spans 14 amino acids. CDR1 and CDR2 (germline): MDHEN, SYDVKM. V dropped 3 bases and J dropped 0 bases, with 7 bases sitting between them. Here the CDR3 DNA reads TGTGCCAGCAGTTTGGATGACAGCACAGATACGCAGTATTTT. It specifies CASSLDDSTDTQYF.

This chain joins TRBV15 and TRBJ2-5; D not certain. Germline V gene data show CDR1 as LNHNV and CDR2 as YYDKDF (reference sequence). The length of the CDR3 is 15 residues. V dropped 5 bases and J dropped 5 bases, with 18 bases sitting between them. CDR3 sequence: CATSLAPAAGETQYF. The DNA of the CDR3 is TGTGCCACCAGCTTGGCGCCAGCAGCCGGGGAGACCCAGTACTTC. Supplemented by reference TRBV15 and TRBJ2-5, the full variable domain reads DAMVIQNPRYQVTQFGKPVTLSCSQTLNHNVMYWYQQKSSQAPKLLFHYYDKDFNNEADTPDNFQSRRPNTSFCFLDIRSPGLGDTAMYLCATSLAPAAGETQYFGPGTRLLVL.

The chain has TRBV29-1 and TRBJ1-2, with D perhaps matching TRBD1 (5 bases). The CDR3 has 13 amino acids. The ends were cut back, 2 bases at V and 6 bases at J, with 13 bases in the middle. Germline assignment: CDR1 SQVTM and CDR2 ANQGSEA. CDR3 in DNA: TGCAGCGTTGAAACAGGTCTCGTAGATGGCTACACCTTC. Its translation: CSVETGLVDGYTF. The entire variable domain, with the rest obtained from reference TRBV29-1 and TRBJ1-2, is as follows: SAVISQKPSRDICQRGTSLTIQCQVDSQVTMMFWYRQQPGQSLTLIATANQGSEATYESGFVIDKFPISRPNLTFSTLTVSNMSPEDSSIYLCSVETGLVDGYTFGSGTRLTVV.

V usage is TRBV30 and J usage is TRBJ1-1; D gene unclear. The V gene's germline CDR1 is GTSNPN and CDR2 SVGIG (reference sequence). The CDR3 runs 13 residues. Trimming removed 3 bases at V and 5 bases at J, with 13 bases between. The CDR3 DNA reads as TGTGCCTGGAGGGATCGAGGGAAGACTGAAGCTTTCTTT. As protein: CAWRDRGKTEAFF.

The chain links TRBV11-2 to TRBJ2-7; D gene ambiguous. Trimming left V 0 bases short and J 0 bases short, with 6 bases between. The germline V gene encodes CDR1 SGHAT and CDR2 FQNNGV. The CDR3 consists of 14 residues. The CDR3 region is CASSLEHSSYEQYF. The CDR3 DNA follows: TGTGCCAGCAGCTTAGAGCATAGCTCCTACGAGCAGTACTTC.